These 17 T cell receptor beta chains were sequenced from one sample in a study of blood T cells in healthy people across ages. It was with a sample-barcoded 5' primer and a J-beta primer mix that a second PCR of roughly 6 to 12 cycles was run. MiXCR was run by TCRdb on the 5' RACE reads, yielding one entry per CDR3 protein. The sample yields under 1,000,000 distinct CDR3 sequences, 35% to 60% seen once. Sequencing was carried out using blood. The receptor set was obtained from a man older than 75 in good health.

This chain uses TRBV7-9 with TRBJ1-2; 10 nucleotides align to TRBD1. CDR1 and CDR2 (germline): SEHNR, FQNEAQ (reference sequence). The junction had 8 bases not matched to a gene; V was cut back by 5 bases and J by 8 bases. The CDR3 contains 14 residues. The CDR3 nucleotides are TGTGCCAGCAGCCCTAGACAGGGGGCTCACGGCTACACCTTC. Translated, it gives CASSPRQGAHGYTF.

This chain connects TRBV11-2 to TRBJ2-3, with D maybe TRBD2 (5 bases). Germline lookup yields CDR1 SGHAT and CDR2 FQNNGV. The CDR3 loop spans 15 amino acids. V lost 1 base and J 2 bases, leaving 10 bases between the germline ends. This CDR3 reads CASSLAASPTDTQYF. CDR3 in DNA: TGTGCCAGCAGCTTAGCAGCTAGCCCCACAGATACGCAGTATTTT.

In this sample, this clonotype turned up once. The chain links TRBV27 to TRBJ2-7, with TRBD2 identical over 8 bases. Germline V lookup: CDR1 MNHEY, CDR2 SMNVEV (reference sequence). The CDR3 covers 14 residues. The junction had 8 bases not matched to a gene; V was cut back by 8 bases and J by 2 bases. The CDR3 DNA reads as TGTGCCAGCTGCCGACTAGCGAGACCCTACGAGCAGTACTTC. This encodes CASCRLARPYEQYF.

The chain has TRBV5-1 and TRBJ2-5, with 7 bases lining up with TRBD2. The CDR3 totals 13 residues. V gave up 3 bases and J gave up 9 bases; unmatched junction bases: 8. Germline-derived CDR1 and CDR2 are SGHRS and YFSETQ. The CDR3 loop is CASSYSTSAAQYF. In nucleotides, the CDR3 is TGCGCCAGCAGCTATTCCACTAGCGCCGCCCAGTACTTC.

In this sample, this clonotype turned up a few times. Written as DNA, the CDR3 is TGCAGCGCCGCTCCACCAACAGGGGAGGCCTCCTACGAGCAGTACTTC. Residues: CSAAPPTGEASYEQYF. The chain joins TRBV29-1 to TRBJ2-7; D is perhaps TRBD1 (7 bases). The germline CDR1 and CDR2 sequences are SQVTM and ANQGSEA. Trimming pared 7 bases from V and 0 bases from J, leaving 22 bases between. The CDR3 totals 16 residues.

This chain uses TRBV20-1 with TRBJ2-7; 8 bases line up with TRBD1. Germline lookup yields CDR1 DFQATT and CDR2 SNEGSKA (reference sequence). With V trimmed by 5 bases and J by 7 bases, 19 bases remained unmatched. The CDR3 covers 16 residues. CDR3 DNA sequence: TGCAGTGCTCACGGAAGTCTCGGACAGGGTTACAATGAGCAGTACTTC. This encodes CSAHGSLGQGYNEQYF.

V gene TRBV2 combines with J gene TRBJ2-1; D is uncertain. V dropped 4 bases and J dropped 0 bases, with 10 bases sitting between them. CDR3 length: 15 amino acids. Germline loops: CDR1 SNHLY, CDR2 FYNNEI. The CDR3 loop is CASSAEEPSYNEQFF. Written as DNA, the CDR3 is TGTGCCAGCAGTGCTGAGGAACCCTCCTACAATGAGCAGTTCTTC.

The rearrangement links TRBV4-1 to TRBJ2-1; the D is unclear. CDR1 is MGHRA and CDR2 is YSYEKL in the germline V gene. The CDR3 consists of 15 residues. Trimming took 1 base from V and 10 from J, leaving 17 bases between them. The DNA for the CDR3 is TGCGCCAGCAGCCAAGTCCAGCGTTCGATGACCGAGCAGTTCTTC. Amino acids: CASSQVQRSMTEQFF.

This chain uses TRBV29-1 with TRBJ2-2, with 8 bases that match TRBD1. With 7 bases clipped from V and 1 base from J, the junction kept 5 bases outside the gene matches. In germline, CDR1 is SQVTM, CDR2 ANQGSEA. This CDR3 spans 14 amino acids. DNA for the CDR3: TGCAGCGGGTCCGGGACAGGGAACACCGGGGAGCTGTTTTTT. It specifies CSGSGTGNTGELFF.

The chain combines TRBV12-3 or TRBV12-4 with TRBJ1-2; tentative D call: TRBD1 (5 bases). There are 14 residues in the CDR3. V lost 5 bases and J lost 0, with 10 bases in between. The CDR3 loop reads CASSRDLANYGYTF. The CDR3 DNA follows: TGTGCCAGCAGTCGGGACTTGGCTAACTATGGCTACACCTTC.

This clonotype was seen only a few times. V and J are TRBV21-1 and TRBJ2-7; the table gives TRBD1 as D, unverified against the DNA. TRBV21-1 is termed a pseudogene. The CDR3 is made up of 13 amino acids. CDR3 DNA sequence: TGTGCCAGCCCTGACAGGAAAGAGGACGAGCAGTACTTC. This codes for CASPDRKEDEQYF.

This clonotype has more than one count but fewer than ten. CDR3 DNA: TGTGCCAGCAGAGCAACTAGCGCAGATACGCAGTATTTT. This codes for CASRATSADTQYF. The V call is TRBV11-2, the J call TRBJ2-3; 7 bases fit TRBD2. Germline V CDR1 and CDR2: SGHAT, FQNNGV. The junction had 4 bases not matched to a gene; V was cut back by 6 bases and J by 4 bases. There are 13 residues in the CDR3.

There are a few counts of this clonotype. The J gene is TRBJ2-1, the V gene TRBV5-6; 14 bases are a match to TRBD2. Germline V lookup: CDR1 SGHDT, CDR2 YYEEEE. Trimming at V came to 4 bases and at J to 9 bases, leaving 3 bases not matched to a gene. The CDR3 has 14 amino acids. The CDR3 region is CASSGGLAGVEQFF. The CDR3 DNA sequence: TGTGCCAGCAGCGGGGGACTAGCGGGAGTTGAGCAGTTCTTC.

This clonotype was counted between two and nine times. Germline is not matched at one junction end, which may reflect a read error. The chain recombines TRBV20-1 with TRBJ2-5; the match to TRBD2 covers 9 bases. The last part of the DNA fits TRBJ2-7 better; the J call may be wrong. CDR1 is DFQATT, CDR2 SNEGSKA, per germline (reference sequence). The CDR3 length is 16 residues. The CDR3 bases are TGCAGTGTCCTGGGGGGGGTTGGACTAGCGTCCTCCGAGCAGTACTTC. Its translation is CSVLGGVGLASSEQYF.

This clonotype was counted a single time. The chain has TRBV5-5 and TRBJ2-7, with TRBD2 matching 9 bases. CDR1 SGHKS and CDR2 YYEKEE come from the germline V gene (reference sequence). The length of the CDR3 is 15 residues. V was pared by 7 bases and J by 3 bases, with 11 bases of the junction left unmatched. The CDR3 DNA follows: TGTGCCAGCGGCCCGGGGATAGCGGGAGACTACGAGCAGTACTTC. Its protein product is CASGPGIAGDYEQYF.

Worth noting for this clonotype: This may arise from a read error, as a much more abundant clone is one base away. The genes are TRBV6-2 or TRBV6-3 and TRBJ1-1, with 7 bases lining up with TRBD1. With 8 bases clipped from V and 7 bases from J, the junction kept 19 bases outside the gene matches. The germline CDR1 and CDR2 sequences are MNHEY and SVGEGT. The CDR3 runs to 16 residues. The CDR3 DNA reads TGTGCCAGCGGTCCCAGGACAGGTACGCGGCGTGGTGAAGCTTTCTTT. Its translation is CASGPRTGTRRGEAFF.

This clonotype has ten or more counts. The rearrangement joins TRBV5-1 to TRBJ2-3; 7 bases match TRBD2. This CDR3 has 16 residues. The V segment lost 4 bases and the J segment 2 bases; nucleotides outside the gene matches: 10. Germline CDR1 SGHRS, CDR2 YFSETQ. CDR3: CASSATPSGDTDTQYF. The CDR3 DNA reads TGCGCCAGCAGCGCCACCCCTAGCGGAGACACAGATACGCAGTATTTT.